The 27 T cell receptor beta chains below were found in one sample sequenced in a study of PD-1 blockade in classical Hodgkin lymphoma. Measured with immunoSEQ multiplex PCR; TCRdb has only the in-frame clones, and not every one. The sample includes roughly 16,000 clones, over 70% of them seen just once. All patients relapsed after autologous stem cell transplantation, and brentuximab vedotin exposure varied. Source: peripheral blood mononuclear cells (PBMCs), taken before the second cycle of nivolumab. These receptors all come from a human donor with classical Hodgkin lymphoma.

The sample holds a few counts of this clone. The chain is built from TRBV9 and TRBJ1-1; D is ambiguous. Per the germline V gene, CDR1 is SGDLS and CDR2 is YYNGEE. This CDR3 has 15 amino acids. V was clipped by 2 bases and J by 3 bases, with 14 bases between them. The chain's CDR3 is CASSVGGWVDTEAFF. The CDR3 DNA follows: TGTGCCAGCAGCGTGGGAGGGTGGGTAGACACTGAAGCTTTCTTT.

The chain carries TRBV18 and TRBJ1-1, with D perhaps TRBD1 (5 bases). The CDR3 is made up of 14 amino acids. The germline V gene has CDR1 KGHSH and CDR2 LQKENI. Trimming cost V 6 bases and J 5 bases, with 16 bases left between them. The DNA of the CDR3 is TGTGCCAGCTCCCCCGAGGGTACAGGAACTGAAGCTTTCTTT. Its translation: CASSPEGTGTEAFF.

The chain carries TRBV2 and TRBJ1-1, with D uncertain. V lost 2 bases and J 6 bases, leaving 13 bases between the germline ends. The germline V gene has CDR1 SNHLY and CDR2 FYNNEI. This CDR3 region has 14 residues. DNA of the CDR3: TGTGCCAGCAGTGAATATATGGGGAAGGCTGAAGCTTTCTTT. Translated, it gives CASSEYMGKAEAFF.

This chain links TRBV10-1 with TRBJ2-1, with D possibly matching TRBD1 (5 bases). V was trimmed by 5 bases and J by 8 bases, leaving 10 bases between them. The CDR3 runs 12 residues. Per germline, CDR1 WNHNN and CDR2 SYGVQD (reference sequence). The CDR3 bases are TGCGCCAGCAGTCCAGGGTACGATGAGCAGTTCTTC. This translates into CASSPGYDEQFF.

The J gene is TRBJ1-5, the V gene TRBV2; D is unclear. CDR1 is SNHLY, CDR2 FYNNEI, per germline. The CDR3 sequence is 14 residues long. V was pared by 7 bases and J by 0 bases, with 10 bases between. In DNA, the CDR3 is TGTGCCAGCAACCGGGCCTATAGCAATCAGCCCCAGCATTTT. It codes for CASNRAYSNQPQHF.

The V gene is TRBV4-2, the J gene TRBJ2-5; 9 bases align to TRBD2. The CDR3 length is 14 residues. The germline gives CDR1 LGHNA, CDR2 YNFKEQ. Unmatched junction bases numbered 4, after V lost 4 bases and J lost 4 bases. CDR3 nucleotides: TGTGCCAGCAGCCCCGGGACTAGCAGAGAGACCCAGTACTTC. Its translation: CASSPGTSRETQYF.

The CDR3 sequence is CASSPGRGNTEAFF. Here the CDR3 DNA reads TGTGCCAGCAGCCCCGGTAGGGGCAACACTGAAGCTTTCTTT. The chain links TRBV6-5 to TRBJ1-1; D may be TRBD1 (5 bases). V dropped 6 bases and J dropped 2 bases, with 13 bases sitting between them. Per germline, CDR1 MNHEY and CDR2 SVGAGI. The CDR3 runs 14 residues.

With regard to this clone: The same CDR3 is also encoded by other DNA sequences in this sample. The chain employs TRBV30 and TRBJ2-2; 8 nucleotides match TRBD2. Germline V lookup: CDR1 GTSNPN, CDR2 SVGIG (reference sequence). The length of the CDR3 is 13 residues. J was trimmed by 2 bases and V by 5 bases; bases with no gene match: 1. The CDR3 is CAWRGGNTGELFF. The CDR3 coding sequence is TGTGCCTGGCGGGGGGGCAACACCGGGGAGCTGTTTTTT.

The V gene is TRBV5-1, the J gene TRBJ1-1; weak D call: TRBD1 (6 bases). This CDR3 comprises 14 residues. Germline CDR1 and CDR2: SGHRS and YFSETQ. V lost 2 bases, J lost 1 base, and 9 bases lay in between. The CDR3 DNA reads TGCGCCAGCAGCTTAGGAGGGGGGAACACTGAAGCTTTCTTT. Its translation is CASSLGGGNTEAFF. Filled out from reference TRBV5-1 and TRBJ1-1, the complete variable domain reads KAGVTQTPRYLIKTRGQQVTLSCSPISGHRSVSWYQQTPGQGLQFLFEYFSETQRNKGNFPGRFSGRQFSNSRSEMNVSTLELGDSALYLCASSLGGGNTEAFFGQGTRLTVV.

This clone has only a few counts. V and J are TRBV27 and TRBJ2-7; D is unresolved. This CDR3 spans 11 amino acids. The ends were cut back, 4 bases at V and 3 bases at J, with 4 bases in the middle. Germline V gene data show CDR1 as MNHEY and CDR2 as SMNVEV (reference sequence). CDR3 region: CASSSSYEQYF. The CDR3 coding sequence is TGTGCCAGCAGTTCCAGCTACGAGCAGTACTTC.

The chain employs TRBV19 and TRBJ2-7; D could derive from TRBD1 or TRBD2 (6 bases each). Trimming shortened V by 0 bases and J by 3 bases, and 24 bases separated the two germline ends. The CDR3 has 19 amino acids. Germline-derived CDR1 and CDR2 are LNHDA and SQIVND (reference sequence). Here the CDR3 DNA reads TGTGCCAGTAGTATAGATAATTTCCGGGGGCAGGTCCTCAGCTACGAGCAGTACTTC. Translating gives CASSIDNFRGQVLSYEQYF.

This chain connects TRBV7-2 to TRBJ2-1; perhaps TRBD2 as D (6 bases). Per germline, CDR1 SGHTA and CDR2 FQGNSA. The V end was cut by 3 bases, the J end by 7 bases, with 10 bases between. The CDR3 length is 13 residues. The CDR3 protein is CASSFLAENEQFF. The DNA for the CDR3 is TGTGCCAGCAGCTTCTTAGCGGAAAATGAGCAGTTCTTC. Combining the CDR3 with reference TRBV7-2 and TRBJ2-1 gives the whole variable domain GAGVSQSPSNKVTEKGKDVELRCDPISGHTALYWYRQSLGQGLEFLIYFQGNSAPDKSGLPSDRFSAERTGGSVSTLTIQRTQQEDSAVYLCASSFLAENEQFFGPGTRLTVL.

The V and J genes are TRBV5-6 and TRBJ2-1, with D possibly TRBD2 on 5 matching bases. CDR1 SGHDT and CDR2 YYEEEE come from the germline V gene. Trimming left V 4 bases short and J 0 bases short, with 14 bases between. The CDR3 runs to 16 residues. The CDR3 loop is CASSATRTYSYNEQFF. The CDR3 DNA follows: TGTGCCAGCAGCGCAACCAGGACTTACTCCTACAATGAGCAGTTCTTC.

The table lists this clone with a count of one. This sequence joins TRBV11-2 and TRBJ1-2; D gene ambiguous. Per germline, CDR1 SGHAT and CDR2 FQNNGV. Trimming took off 3 bases at V and 5 bases at J, with 13 bases between the two ends. The CDR3 is made up of 14 amino acids. The chain's CDR3 is CASSFEVGKYGYTF. CDR3 sequence (DNA): TGTGCCAGCAGCTTTGAGGTAGGGAAGTATGGCTACACCTTC.

There are a few counts of this clone. The V call is TRBV6-1, the J call TRBJ2-5; D may match TRBD1 or TRBD2 (5 bases each). Germline CDR1 reads MNHNS; CDR2 reads SASEGT. V lost 6 bases, J lost 5 bases, and 13 bases lay in between. This CDR3 region has 13 residues. CDR3 sequence: CASRRGTGETQYF. CDR3 in DNA: TGTGCCAGCAGGAGAGGGACGGGCGAGACCCAGTACTTC.

The genes are TRBV6-1 and TRBJ2-7; 8 positions agree with TRBD2. Germline V gives CDR1 MNHNS, CDR2 SASEGT. The CDR3 consists of 10 residues. The CDR3 DNA follows: TGTGCTGCGGGAGGCCACACGCCGTACTTC. Its protein product is CAAGGHTPYF.

The V call is TRBV6-5, the J call TRBJ2-1, with 8 bases that match TRBD2. Germline V CDR1 and CDR2: MNHEY, SVGAGI. The junction had 7 bases not matched to a gene; V was cut back by 5 bases and J by 4 bases. CDR3 length: 15 amino acids. The CDR3 sequence: CASSLRLASYNEQFF. In DNA form, the CDR3 reads TGTGCCAGCAGTCTTCGACTAGCGAGTTACAATGAGCAGTTCTTC.

Note on this clone: At one end, the junction sequence differs from germline, possibly due to a read error. The rearrangement uses TRBV5-6 and TRBJ1-5; a possible D gene is TRBD1 (6 bases). Germline loops: CDR1 SGHDT, CDR2 YYEEEE. The CDR3 spans 14 residues. DNA for the CDR3: TGTGCCAACAGCTTCCGGACAGACCATCAGCCCCAGCATTTT. It encodes CANSFRTDHQPQHF.

This chain uses TRBV4-1 with TRBJ1-3; 7 nucleotides match TRBD1. The CDR3 runs 15 residues. Germline assignment: CDR1 MGHRA and CDR2 YSYEKL. J gave up 1 base and V 6 bases, and 6 bases lay outside the gene matches. The CDR3 sequence: CASRLNRGSGNTIYF. In nucleotides, the CDR3 is TGCGCCAGCAGACTTAACAGGGGATCTGGAAACACCATATATTTT.

The chain uses TRBV7-2 and TRBJ2-5, with D perhaps TRBD2 (5 bases). This CDR3 has 12 residues. Germline loops: CDR1 SGHTA, CDR2 FQGNSA. V shed 6 bases and J shed 10 bases, with 15 bases lying between them. This CDR3 reads CASRDTSAVQYF. CDR3 nucleotides: TGTGCCAGCAGAGATACTAGTGCGGTCCAGTACTTC.

The V and J genes are TRBV15 and TRBJ2-1, with a tentative D call TRBD1 (6 bases). V was cut by 4 bases and J by 10 bases, with 23 bases left in between. Germline V gives CDR1 LNHNV, CDR2 YYDKDF (reference sequence). This CDR3 is 16 amino acids long. CDR3 sequence: CATSTTTKGVPREQFF. The CDR3 DNA is TGTGCCACCAGCACCACGACTAAGGGGGTCCCAAGGGAGCAGTTCTTC.

The chain is built from TRBV5-1 and TRBJ2-5; D uncertain. The germline V and J ends were trimmed by 1 base and 5 bases, with 15 bases remaining between them. CDR3 length: 15 residues. CDR1 SGHRS and CDR2 YFSETQ come from the germline V gene. The CDR3 bases are TGCGCCAGCAGCTTGAACGCCGATTTCGGCGAGACCCAGTACTTC. This translates into CASSLNADFGETQYF.

The chain links TRBV28 to TRBJ2-1, with D unresolved. Germline V lookup: CDR1 MDHEN, CDR2 SYDVKM. Trimming pared 8 bases from V and 4 bases from J, leaving 18 bases between. The CDR3 is 15 residues long. Written as DNA, the CDR3 is TGTGCCAGCTCAGTAGCAGCACCCGCATACAATGAGCAGTTCTTC. It yields the protein CASSVAAPAYNEQFF.

This clone is judged medium-sized (0.01 to 0.1%). CDR3 in amino acids: CASSEGTTGGNTIYF. The CDR3 coding sequence is TGTGCCAGCAGTGAGGGGACGACAGGTGGAAACACCATATATTTT. The V call is TRBV2, the J call TRBJ1-3, with D perhaps TRBD1 (6 bases). Trimming removed 3 bases from V and 3 bases from J, with 12 bases in between. Germline V CDR1 and CDR2: SNHLY, FYNNEI. The CDR3 spans 15 residues.

This chain uses TRBV6-5 with TRBJ1-2, with 9 bases that match TRBD1. The CDR3 totals 15 residues. Losses at the gene ends were 7 bases for V and 3 bases for J; bases not matched to a gene: 9. Germline CDR1 reads MNHEY; CDR2 reads SVGAGI. CDR3 in amino acids: CASTYDRGDYYGYTF. The CDR3 DNA is TGTGCCAGCACCTACGACAGGGGGGACTACTATGGCTACACCTTC.

Note on this clone: A junction end diverges from the germline sequence, so it may reflect a read error. The chain is built from TRBV29-1 and TRBJ1-1, with 9 bases matching TRBD1. CDR3 size: 13 residues. CDR1 is SQVTM, CDR2 ANQGSEA, per germline. This chain's CDR3 is CSGGTGRCTGAFF. The CDR3 nucleotides are TGCAGCGGTGGGACAGGGAGGTGCACTGGAGCTTTCTTT.

This chain links TRBV9 with TRBJ2-3; tentatively, D is TRBD1 or TRBD2 (5 bases each). V was cut by 3 bases and J by 1 base, with 15 bases left in between. The CDR3 totals 16 residues. Germline loops: CDR1 SGDLS, CDR2 YYNGEE. The CDR3 region has the DNA TGTGCCAGCAGCGGGGAGCAGGGTAGGGGCACAGATACGCAGTATTTT. It translates to CASSGEQGRGTDTQYF.